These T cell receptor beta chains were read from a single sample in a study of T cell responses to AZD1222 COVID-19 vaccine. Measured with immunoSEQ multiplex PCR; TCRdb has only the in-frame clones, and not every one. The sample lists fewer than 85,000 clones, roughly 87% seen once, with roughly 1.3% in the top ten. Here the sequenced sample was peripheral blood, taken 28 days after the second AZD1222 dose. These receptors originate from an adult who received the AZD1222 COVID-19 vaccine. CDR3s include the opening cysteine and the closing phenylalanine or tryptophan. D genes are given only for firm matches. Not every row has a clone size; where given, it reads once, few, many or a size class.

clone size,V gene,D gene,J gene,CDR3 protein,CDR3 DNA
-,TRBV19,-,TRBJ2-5,CASTLSGASETQYF,TGTGCCAGCACACTCTCGGGGGCATCAGAGACCCAGTACTTC
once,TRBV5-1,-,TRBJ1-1,CASSSAEGTEAFF,TGCGCCAGCAGCTCCGCGGAGGGCACTGAAGCTTTCTTT
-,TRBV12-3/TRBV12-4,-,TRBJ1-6,CASSLGVNSPLHF,TGTGCCAGCAGCCTAGGGGTTAATTCACCCCTCCACTTT
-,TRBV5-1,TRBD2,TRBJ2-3,CASSFRERETDTQYF,TGCGCCAGCAGCTTCAGGGAGCGGGAGACAGATACGCAGTATTTT
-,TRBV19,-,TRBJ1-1,CATGDRMNTEAFF,TGTGCCACCGGCGACAGAATGAACACTGAAGCTTTCTTT
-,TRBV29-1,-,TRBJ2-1,CSGSAEWGEQFF,TGCAGCGGCTCGGCGGAGTGGGGTGAGCAGTTCTTC
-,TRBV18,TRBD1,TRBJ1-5,CASSLGTELNQPQHF,TGTGCCAGCTCCCTCGGGACAGAGCTCAATCAGCCCCAGCATTTT
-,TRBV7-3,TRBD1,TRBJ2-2,CASSLGRGTTGELFF,TGTGCCAGCAGCTTGGGCAGGGGGACCACCGGGGAGCTGTTTTTT
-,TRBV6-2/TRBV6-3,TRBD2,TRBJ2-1,CASSSPGLAGVNEQFF,TGTGCCAGCAGTTCCCCGGGACTAGCGGGAGTTAATGAGCAGTTCTTC
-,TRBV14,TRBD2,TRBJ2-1,CASSQESGTKNEQFF,TGTGCCAGCAGCCAAGAGAGCGGGACTAAGAATGAGCAGTTCTTC
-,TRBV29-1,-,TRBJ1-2,CSVPLGYGYTF,TGCAGCGTGCCCCTTGGCTATGGCTACACCTTC
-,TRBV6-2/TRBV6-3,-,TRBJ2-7,CASSFGTPYEQYF,TGTGCCAGCAGTTTTGGGACACCCTACGAGCAGTACTTC
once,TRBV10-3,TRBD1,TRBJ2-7,CAISAGTATFEQYF,TGTGCCATCAGTGCCGGGACAGCTACCTTCGAGCAGTACTTC
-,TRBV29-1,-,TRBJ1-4,CSVGRDGGEKLFF,TGCAGCGTTGGTAGGGACGGAGGTGAAAAACTGTTTTTT
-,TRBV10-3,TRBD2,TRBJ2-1,CASKSREAGYNEQFF,TGTGCCTCCAAATCCCGGGAGGCTGGCTACAATGAGCAGTTCTTC
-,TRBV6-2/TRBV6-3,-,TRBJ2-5,CASSDGDQGQETQYF,TGTGCCAGCAGTGACGGAGACCAGGGACAAGAGACCCAGTACTTC
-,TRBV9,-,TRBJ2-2,CASSSQPGEDTGELFF,TGTGCCAGCAGCTCCCAGCCCGGGGAGGACACCGGGGAGCTGTTTTTT
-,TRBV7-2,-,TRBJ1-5,CASSLEAGGNQPQHF,TGTGCCAGCAGCTTAGAAGCGGGCGGGAATCAGCCCCAGCATTTT
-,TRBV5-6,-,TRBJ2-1,CASSLKGVGADGFNEQFF,TGTGCCAGCAGCTTGAAGGGAGTCGGGGCGGACGGATTCAATGAGCAGTTCTTC
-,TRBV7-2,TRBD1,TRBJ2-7,CASSLGAGQGYEQYF,TGTGCCAGCAGCTTAGGTGCGGGACAGGGCTACGAGCAGTACTTC
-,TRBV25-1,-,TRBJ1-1,CASSEFKNTEAFF,TGTGCCAGCAGTGAATTCAAGAACACTGAAGCTTTCTTT
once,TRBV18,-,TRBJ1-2,CASSPPGGTYGYTF,TGTGCCAGCTCCCCCCCTGGAGGGACGTATGGCTACACCTTC
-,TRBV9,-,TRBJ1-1,CASSPEGENTEAFF,TGTGCCAGCAGTCCCGAGGGGGAGAACACTGAAGCTTTCTTT
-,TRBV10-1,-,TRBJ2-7,CASSEGGSAEQYF,TGCGCCAGCAGTGAGGGGGGTAGTGCCGAGCAGTACTTC
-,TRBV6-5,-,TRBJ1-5,CASSYSRSNQPQHF,TGTGCCAGCAGTTACAGCAGAAGCAATCAGCCCCAGCATTTT
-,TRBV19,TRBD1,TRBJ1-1,CASSIDVGQITFF,TGTGCCAGTAGTATAGATGTGGGACAGATAACTTTCTTT
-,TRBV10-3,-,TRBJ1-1,CATLRGPAMNTEAFF,TGTGCCACCCTGAGGGGACCCGCGATGAACACTGAAGCTTTCTTT
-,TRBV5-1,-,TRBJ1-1,CASSLDPPDRMNTEAFF,TGCGCCAGCAGCTTGGACCCCCCCGACAGGATGAACACTGAAGCTTTCTTT
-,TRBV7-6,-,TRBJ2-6,CASSTYRASGANVLTF,TGTGCCAGCAGCACCTACAGGGCCTCTGGGGCCAACGTCCTGACTTTC
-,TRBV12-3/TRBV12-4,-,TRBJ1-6,CASSLGVDSPLHF,TGTGCCAGCAGTTTAGGTGTTGATTCACCCCTCCACTTT
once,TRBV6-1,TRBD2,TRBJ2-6,CASSEVGLAGGANVLTF,TGTGCCAGCAGTGAAGTCGGTCTAGCGGGTGGGGCCAACGTCCTGACTTTC
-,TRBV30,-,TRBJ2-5,CAWSRRGETQYF,TGTGCCTGGAGTAGGCGGGGAGAGACCCAGTACTTC
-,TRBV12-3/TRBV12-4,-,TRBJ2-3,CASSYRVTDTQYF,TGTGCCAGCAGTTATAGGGTCACAGATACGCAGTATTTT
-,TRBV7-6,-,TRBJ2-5,CASRIGARGPVGETQYF,TGTGCCAGCAGGATAGGGGCAAGGGGTCCGGTTGGAGAGACCCAGTACTTC
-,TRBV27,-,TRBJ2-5,CASSASGRSQETQYF,TGTGCCAGCAGTGCCTCAGGGAGGTCGCAAGAGACCCAGTACTTC
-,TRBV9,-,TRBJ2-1,CASSVGAGSSYNEQFF,TGTGCCAGCAGCGTAGGGGCGGGAAGCTCCTACAATGAGCAGTTCTTC
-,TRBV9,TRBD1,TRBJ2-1,CASSVTQGAGEQFF,TGTGCCAGCAGCGTAACACAGGGGGCCGGGGAGCAGTTCTTC
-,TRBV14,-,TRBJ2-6,CASSQGVSGANVLTF,TGTGCCAGCAGCCAGGGAGTCTCTGGGGCCAACGTCCTGACTTTC
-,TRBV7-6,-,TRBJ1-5,CASSLGGSQPQHF,TGTGCCAGCAGCTTAGGGGGTAGCCAGCCCCAGCATTTT
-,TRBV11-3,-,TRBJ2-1,CASSLVPAEQFF,TGTGCCAGCAGCCTAGTACCAGCTGAGCAGTTCTTC
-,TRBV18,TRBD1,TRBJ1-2,CASSSGQDLGYTF,TGTGCCAGCTCATCTGGACAGGATCTTGGCTACACCTTC
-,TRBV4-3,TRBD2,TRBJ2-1,CASSLRPGGGSYNEQFF,TGCGCCAGCAGCCTGAGACCGGGAGGGGGATCCTACAATGAGCAGTTCTTC
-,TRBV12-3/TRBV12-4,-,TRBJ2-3,CASSFTDTQYF,TGTGCCAGCAGTTTCACAGATACGCAGTATTTT
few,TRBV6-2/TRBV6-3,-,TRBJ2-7,CASSYSAESSYEQYF,TGTGCCAGCAGTTACAGCGCGGAAAGCTCCTACGAGCAGTACTTC
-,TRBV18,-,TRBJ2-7,CASSLGRWLHSNEQYF,TGTGCCAGCTCACTAGGGCGGTGGCTTCACTCGAACGAGCAGTACTTC